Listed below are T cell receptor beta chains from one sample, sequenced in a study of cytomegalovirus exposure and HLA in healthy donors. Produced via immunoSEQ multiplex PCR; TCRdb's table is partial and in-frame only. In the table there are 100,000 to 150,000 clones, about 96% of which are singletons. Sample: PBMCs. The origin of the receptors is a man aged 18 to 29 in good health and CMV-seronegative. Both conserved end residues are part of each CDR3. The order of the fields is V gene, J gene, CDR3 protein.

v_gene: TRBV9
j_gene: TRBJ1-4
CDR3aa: CASSFGTGTRNEKLFF

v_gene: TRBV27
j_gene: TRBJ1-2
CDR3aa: CASSSGTGLTNYGYTF

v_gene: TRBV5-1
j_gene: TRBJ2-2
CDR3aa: CASSLGGRATGELFF

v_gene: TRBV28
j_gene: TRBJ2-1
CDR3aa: CASSFSLVRDEQFF

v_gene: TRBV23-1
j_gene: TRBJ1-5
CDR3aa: CASSQSDKYSNQPQHF

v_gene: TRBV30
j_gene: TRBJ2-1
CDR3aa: CACHTTKSYNEQFF

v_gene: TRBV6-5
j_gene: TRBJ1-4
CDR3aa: CASSSDRPATNEKLFF

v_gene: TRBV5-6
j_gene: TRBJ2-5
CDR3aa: CASSFLDRGKVGEETQYF

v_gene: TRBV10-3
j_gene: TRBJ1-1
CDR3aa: CAISAEGLNTEAFF

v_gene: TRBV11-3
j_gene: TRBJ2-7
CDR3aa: CASSYGLEREQYF

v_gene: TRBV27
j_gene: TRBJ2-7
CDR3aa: CASSYGTSNTYEQYF

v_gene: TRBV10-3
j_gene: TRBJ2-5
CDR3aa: CAISELVGETQYF

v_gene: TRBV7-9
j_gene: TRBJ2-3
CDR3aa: CASSPTGRALDTQYF

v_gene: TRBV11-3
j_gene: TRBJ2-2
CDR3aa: CASSLDRNTGELFF

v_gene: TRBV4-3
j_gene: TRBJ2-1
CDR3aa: CASSLRGYNEQFF

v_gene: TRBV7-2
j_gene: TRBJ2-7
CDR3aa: CASTLLGYEQYF

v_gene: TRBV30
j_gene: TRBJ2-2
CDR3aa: CARRRLAVTGELFF

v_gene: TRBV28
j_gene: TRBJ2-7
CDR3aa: CASSLPWDRGKSYEQYF

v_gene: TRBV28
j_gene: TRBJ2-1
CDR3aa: CASSLMDRGSTLYNEQFF

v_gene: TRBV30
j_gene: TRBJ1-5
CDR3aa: CAWSVSGYNQPQHF

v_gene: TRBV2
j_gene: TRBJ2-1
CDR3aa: CASKWDRGNEQFF

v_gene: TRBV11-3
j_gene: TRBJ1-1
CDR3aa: CASSSRQGTEAFF

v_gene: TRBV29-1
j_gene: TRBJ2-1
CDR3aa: CSVEGGTGVYNEQFF

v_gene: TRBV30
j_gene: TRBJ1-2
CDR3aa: CAWSLTGYYGYTF

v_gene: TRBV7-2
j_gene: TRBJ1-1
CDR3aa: CASNYRQEAFF

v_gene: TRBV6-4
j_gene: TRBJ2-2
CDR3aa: CASRRLGNTGELFF

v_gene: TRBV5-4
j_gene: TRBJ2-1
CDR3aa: CASSSYSGLAGLHKGNEQFF

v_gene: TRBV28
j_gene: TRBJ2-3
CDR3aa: CASSLGLLASTSTDTQYF

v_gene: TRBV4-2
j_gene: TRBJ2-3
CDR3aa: CASSQWSGVVSTDTQYF

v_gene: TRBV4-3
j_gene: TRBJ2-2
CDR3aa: CASSQDPWGSGAPRTGELFF

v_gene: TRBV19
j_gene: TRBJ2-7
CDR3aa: CASSIIGGTAPYEQYF

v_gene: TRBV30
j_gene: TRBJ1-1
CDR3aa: CAWSRGRGTEAFF

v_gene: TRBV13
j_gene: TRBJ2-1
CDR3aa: CASSPHRDGRNEQFF

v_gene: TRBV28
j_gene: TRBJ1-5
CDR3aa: CASSLGPGRQPQHF

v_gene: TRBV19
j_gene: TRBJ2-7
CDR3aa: CASSTTLGHRYEQYF

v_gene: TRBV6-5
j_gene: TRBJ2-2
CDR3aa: CASSYGTSDTGELFF

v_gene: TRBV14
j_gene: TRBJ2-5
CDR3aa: CASSQATGLETQYF

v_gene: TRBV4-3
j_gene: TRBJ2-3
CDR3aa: CASSQEFLDTQYF

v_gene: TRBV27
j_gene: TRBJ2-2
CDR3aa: CASRLTSGSFGELFF

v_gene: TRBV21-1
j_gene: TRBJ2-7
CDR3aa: CASSKAGAQEQYF

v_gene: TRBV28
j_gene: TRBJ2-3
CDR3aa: CASSLRTDTQYF

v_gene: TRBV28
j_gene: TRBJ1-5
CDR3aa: CASSAQKQVRPQHF